Listed below are T cell receptor beta chains from one sample, sequenced in a study of T cell responses to AZD1222 COVID-19 vaccine. Assay used: immunoSEQ multiplex PCR; TCRdb lists only in-frame clones, some missing. The sample includes approximately 92,000 clones, approximately 90% seen only once; the top ten take about 7.5%. Sequences were derived from peripheral blood, sampled on day 0 of AZD1222 vaccination. These receptors all stem from an adult in good health. The CDR3 runs from the conserved cysteine through the conserved F or W. A D gene is named only where the DNA matches it firmly. Size values are once, few and many counts, or a class for expanded clones, and some rows have none.

J gene,D gene,clone size,V gene,CDR3 protein,CDR3 DNA
TRBJ2-7,.,.,TRBV7-3,CASEGRYEQYF,TGTGCCAGCGAAGGGCGTTACGAGCAGTACTTC
TRBJ1-6,.,.,TRBV6-1,CASSEARGNSPLHF,TGTGCCAGCAGTGAAGCTAGGGGGAATTCACCCCTCCACTTT
TRBJ2-1,TRBD2,few,TRBV20-1,CSASRVAGTIYNEQFF,TGCAGTGCTAGTAGGGTAGCGGGGACAATTTACAATGAGCAGTTCTTC
TRBJ1-2,.,.,TRBV19,CASSIARTTNYGYTF,TGTGCCAGTAGTATAGCTAGGACGACTAACTATGGCTACACCTTC
TRBJ2-3,TRBD2,.,TRBV12-5,CASGATSGQADTQYF,TGTGCTAGTGGTGCCACTAGCGGGCAAGCAGATACGCAGTATTTT
TRBJ1-5,.,.,TRBV6-5,CASSYFPGNQPQHF,TGTGCCAGCAGTTACTTCCCCGGCAATCAGCCCCAGCATTTT
TRBJ2-5,TRBD2,.,TRBV7-9,CASSSQGLAGGQETQYF,TGTGCCAGCAGCTCGCAGGGACTAGCGGGGGGTCAAGAGACCCAGTACTTC
TRBJ1-3,.,.,TRBV6-2/TRBV6-3,CASSYLFGARGNTIYF,TGTGCCAGCAGTTACCTGTTTGGGGCGCGGGGAAACACCATATATTTT
TRBJ1-5,TRBD1,.,TRBV30,CAWSAGQGGNQPQHF,TGTGCCTGGAGTGCGGGACAGGGAGGCAATCAGCCCCAGCATTTT
TRBJ2-1,.,.,TRBV2,CASSERGRVASQFF,TGTGCCAGCAGTGAAAGGGGTCGGGTAGCATCGCAGTTCTTC
TRBJ1-6,.,few,TRBV2,CASSPEGIVNSPLHF,TGTGCCAGCAGCCCCGAGGGGATTGTAAATTCACCCCTCCACTTT
TRBJ1-6,TRBD1,.,TRBV3-1/TRBV3-2,CASSQGQGNSPLHF,TGTGCCAGCAGCCAAGGACAGGGTAATTCACCCCTCCACTTT
TRBJ1-2,.,.,TRBV24-1,CATSDGGYGYTF,TGTGCCACCAGTGATGGGGGATATGGCTACACCTTC
TRBJ1-4,TRBD1,.,TRBV6-5,CASSYARNRGKLFF,TGTGCCAGCAGTTACGCCCGGAACAGGGGAAAACTGTTTTTT
TRBJ2-2,.,.,TRBV5-1,CASSLPHVTGELFF,TGCGCCAGCAGCTTACCCCACGTCACCGGGGAGCTGTTTTTT
TRBJ2-2,TRBD2,.,TRBV11-3,CASSLGPSGRGTGELFF,TGTGCCAGCAGCTTAGGACCTAGCGGGAGGGGAACCGGGGAGCTGTTTTTT
TRBJ1-5,.,.,TRBV6-5,CASSYGGARVQPQHF,TGTGCCAGCAGTTACGGGGGGGCCAGGGTCCAGCCCCAGCATTTT
TRBJ1-6,.,.,TRBV7-2,CASSSSRPGVYNSPLHF,TGTGCCAGCAGCTCTTCCCGGCCGGGGGTCTATAATTCACCCCTCCACTTT
TRBJ2-1,.,.,TRBV28,CASSLDTYNEQFF,TGTGCCAGCAGTTTGGACACCTACAATGAGCAGTTCTTC
TRBJ2-7,TRBD1,.,TRBV20-1,CSASTGDSTQQYF,TGCAGTGCTAGTACAGGGGATTCAACGCAGCAGTACTTC
TRBJ1-4,.,once,TRBV12-5,CASDQGQAEKLFF,TGTGCTAGTGATCAGGGCCAGGCTGAAAAACTGTTTTTT
TRBJ1-5,TRBD1,once,TRBV12-3/TRBV12-4,CASRGTGVQPQHF,TGTGCCAGCAGGGGGACAGGGGTTCAGCCCCAGCATTTT
TRBJ2-3,TRBD2,.,TRBV27,CASSPLAGGRNTQYF,TGTGCCAGCAGTCCACTAGCGGGGGGGCGTAATACGCAGTATTTT
TRBJ1-1,.,few,TRBV5-1,CASSLGLKNTEAFF,TGCGCCAGCAGCCTCGGACTGAAGAACACTGAAGCTTTCTTT
TRBJ1-4,TRBD1,once,TRBV5-8,CASSRGQGIEKLFF,TGTGCCAGCAGCCGAGGACAGGGGATTGAAAAACTGTTTTTT
TRBJ1-6,TRBD1,few,TRBV7-8,CASSGGQGANSPLHF,TGTGCCAGCAGCGGGGGACAGGGTGCGAATTCACCCCTCCACTTT
TRBJ1-2,TRBD1,few,TRBV5-6,CASSFGTGGGSGYTF,TGTGCCAGCAGCTTTGGGACAGGGGGCGGAAGTGGCTACACCTTC
TRBJ1-4,.,.,TRBV28,CASSSLARDEKLFF,TGTGCCAGCAGTAGTCTAGCACGGGATGAAAAACTGTTTTTT
TRBJ2-2,.,once,TRBV28,CASSLVAENTGELFF,TGTGCCAGCAGTTTAGTGGCGGAGAACACCGGGGAGCTGTTTTTT
TRBJ2-5,.,few,TRBV4-2,CASSQDRQETQYF,TGTGCCAGCAGCCAAGACAGGCAAGAGACCCAGTACTTC
TRBJ1-6,.,.,TRBV9,CASSVTGHLGNSPLHF,TGTGCCAGCAGCGTAACCGGACACTTAGGGAATTCACCCCTCCACTTT
TRBJ2-2,TRBD2,.,TRBV25-1,CASSVSTSDTGELFF,TGTGCCAGCAGTGTCTCTACTAGCGACACCGGGGAGCTGTTTTTT
TRBJ2-1,.,.,TRBV5-5,CASSLAQHNEQFF,TGTGCCAGCAGCTTGGCTCAGCACAATGAGCAGTTCTTC
TRBJ1-2,.,.,TRBV6-5,CASRAGPNYGYTF,TGTGCCAGCCGCGCGGGGCCTAACTATGGCTACACCTTC
TRBJ1-4,TRBD1,.,TRBV29-1,CSATSPRSGGRDRFNEKLFF,TGCAGCGCGACCTCCCCTCGGTCCGGCGGTAGGGACAGATTTAATGAAAAACTGTTTTTT
TRBJ2-3,.,.,TRBV3-1/TRBV3-2,CASSLRVDTQYF,TGTGCCAGCAGCCTAAGAGTGGATACGCAGTATTTT
TRBJ1-4,TRBD1,.,TRBV28,CASSLHRGTNEKLFF,TGTGCCAGCAGTTTACACAGGGGAACTAATGAAAAACTGTTTTTT
TRBJ1-5,.,.,TRBV12-5,CASGLADRLPQHF,TGTGCTAGTGGTTTGGCCGACAGGCTGCCCCAGCATTTT
TRBJ1-5,.,once,TRBV18,CASSPPNGNQPQHF,TGTGCCAGCTCACCCCCAAATGGCAATCAGCCCCAGCATTTT
TRBJ1-3,.,once,TRBV4-2,CASSQDWSSGNTIYF,TGTGCCAGCAGCCAAGATTGGAGCTCTGGAAACACCATATATTTT
TRBJ1-1,TRBD1,.,TRBV27,CATRQGPFAETEAFF,TGTGCCACCAGACAGGGGCCATTTGCGGAGACTGAAGCTTTCTTT
TRBJ1-2,.,.,TRBV20-1,CSAGRGYGYTF,TGCAGTGCCGGACGGGGCTATGGCTACACCTTC
TRBJ1-3,.,.,TRBV19,CASYNMEGSGNTIYF,TGTGCCAGCTATAACATGGAGGGCTCTGGAAACACCATATATTTT
TRBJ2-1,.,.,TRBV12-5,CASGLVPRPNEQFF,TGTGCTAGTGGTTTGGTACCGCGCCCCAATGAGCAGTTCTTC
TRBJ2-6,.,.,TRBV3-1/TRBV3-2,CASSDSGANVLTF,TGTGCCAGCAGCGACTCTGGGGCCAACGTCCTGACTTTC
TRBJ1-6,.,.,TRBV27,CASRSSGGHSPLHF,TGTGCCAGCAGATCGTCCGGGGGGCATTCACCCCTCCACTTT